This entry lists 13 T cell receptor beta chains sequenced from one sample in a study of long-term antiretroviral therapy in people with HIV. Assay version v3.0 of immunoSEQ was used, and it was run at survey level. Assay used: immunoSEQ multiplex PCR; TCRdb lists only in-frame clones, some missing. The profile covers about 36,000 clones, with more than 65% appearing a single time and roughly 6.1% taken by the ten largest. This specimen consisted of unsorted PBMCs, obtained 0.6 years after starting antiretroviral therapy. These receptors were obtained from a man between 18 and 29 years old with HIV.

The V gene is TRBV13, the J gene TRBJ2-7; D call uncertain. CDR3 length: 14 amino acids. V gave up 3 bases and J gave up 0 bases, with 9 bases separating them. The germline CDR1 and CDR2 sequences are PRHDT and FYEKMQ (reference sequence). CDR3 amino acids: CASSFAGVSYEQYF. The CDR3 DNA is TGTGCCAGCAGCTTCGCAGGAGTCTCCTACGAGCAGTACTTC.

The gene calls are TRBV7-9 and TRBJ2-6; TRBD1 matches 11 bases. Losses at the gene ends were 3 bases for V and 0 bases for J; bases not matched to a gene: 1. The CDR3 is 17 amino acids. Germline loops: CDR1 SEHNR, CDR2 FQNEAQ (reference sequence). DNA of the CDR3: TGTGCCAGCAGCTTGGGGACAGGGGGCTCTGGGGCCAACGTCCTGACTTTC. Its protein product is CASSLGTGGSGANVLTF.

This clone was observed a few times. The CDR3 DNA reads TGTGCCAGCAGTTTATCAGGTAGCAATCAGCCCCAGCATTTT. Translating gives CASSLSGSNQPQHF. This chain uses TRBV28 with TRBJ1-5; D remains unclear. Germline V gives CDR1 MDHEN, CDR2 SYDVKM. With 1 base removed from V and 0 bases from J, the gap between germline ends came to 4 bases. This CDR3 has 14 residues.

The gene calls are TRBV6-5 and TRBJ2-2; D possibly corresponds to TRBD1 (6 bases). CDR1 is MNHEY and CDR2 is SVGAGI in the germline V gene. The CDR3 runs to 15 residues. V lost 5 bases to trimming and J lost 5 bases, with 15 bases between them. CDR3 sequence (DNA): TGTGCCAGCAGTCGCCGGGACAAGGCGACCGGGGAGCTGTTTTTT. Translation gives CASSRRDKATGELFF.

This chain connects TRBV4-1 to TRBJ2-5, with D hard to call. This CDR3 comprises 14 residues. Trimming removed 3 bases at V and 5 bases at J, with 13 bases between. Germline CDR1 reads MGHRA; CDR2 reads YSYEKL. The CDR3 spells CASSQARSRETQYF. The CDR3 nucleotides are TGCGCCAGCAGCCAGGCGCGATCAAGGGAGACCCAGTACTTC.

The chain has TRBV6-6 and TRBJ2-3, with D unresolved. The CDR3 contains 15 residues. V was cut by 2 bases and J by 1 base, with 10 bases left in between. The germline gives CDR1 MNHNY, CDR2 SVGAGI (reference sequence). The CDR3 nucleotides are TGTGCCAGCAGTTACAGGGTTAAAGGCACAGATACGCAGTATTTT. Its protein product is CASSYRVKGTDTQYF.

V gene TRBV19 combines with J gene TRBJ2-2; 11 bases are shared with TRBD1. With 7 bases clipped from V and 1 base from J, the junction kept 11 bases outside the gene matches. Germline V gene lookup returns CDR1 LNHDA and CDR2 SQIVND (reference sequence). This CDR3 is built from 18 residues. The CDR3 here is CASIKKGQGVGNTGELFF. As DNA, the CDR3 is TGTGCCAGTATCAAAAAGGGACAGGGGGTCGGGAACACCGGGGAGCTGTTTTTT.

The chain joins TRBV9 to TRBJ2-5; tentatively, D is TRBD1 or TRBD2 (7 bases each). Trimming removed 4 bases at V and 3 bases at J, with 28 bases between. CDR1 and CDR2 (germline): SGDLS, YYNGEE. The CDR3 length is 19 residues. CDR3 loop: CASSPTYTQRDSGEETQYF. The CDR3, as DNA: TGTGCCAGCAGCCCGACGTACACACAGCGGGACAGCGGAGAAGAGACCCAGTACTTC. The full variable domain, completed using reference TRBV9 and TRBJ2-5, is DSGVTQTPKHLITATGQRVTLRCSPRSGDLSVYWYQQSLDQGLQFLIQYYNGEERAKGNILERFSAQQFPDLHSELNLSSLELGDSALYFCASSPTYTQRDSGEETQYFGPGTRLLVL.

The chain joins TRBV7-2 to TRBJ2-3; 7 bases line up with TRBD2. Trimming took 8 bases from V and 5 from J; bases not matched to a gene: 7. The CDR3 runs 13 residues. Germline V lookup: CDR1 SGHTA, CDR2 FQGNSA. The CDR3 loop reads CASQWREIDTQYF. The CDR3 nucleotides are TGTGCCAGCCAATGGCGGGAGATAGATACGCAGTATTTT.

CDR3 protein: CASSLGQESNQPQHF. In nucleotides, the CDR3 is TGTGCCAGCAGCCTCGGACAGGAAAGCAATCAGCCCCAGCATTTT. J is TRBJ1-5 and V is TRBV7-8, with 7 bases lining up with TRBD1. Germline assignment: CDR1 SGHVS and CDR2 FQNEAQ. The CDR3 has 15 amino acids. With V trimmed by 5 bases and J by 1 base, 5 bases remained unmatched.

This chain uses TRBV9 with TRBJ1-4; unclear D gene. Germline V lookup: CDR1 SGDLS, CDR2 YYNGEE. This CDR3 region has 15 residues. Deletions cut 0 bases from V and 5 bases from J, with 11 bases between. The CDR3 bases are TGTGCCAGCAGCGTAGGGAGCGGATCAAATGAAAAACTGTTTTTT. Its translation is CASSVGSGSNEKLFF.

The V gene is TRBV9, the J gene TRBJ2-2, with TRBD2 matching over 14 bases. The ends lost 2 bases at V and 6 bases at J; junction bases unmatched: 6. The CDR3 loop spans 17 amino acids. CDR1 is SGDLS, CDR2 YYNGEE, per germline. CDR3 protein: CASSVGGTSGSAGELFF. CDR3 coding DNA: TGTGCCAGCAGCGTGGGGGGGACTAGCGGGAGTGCCGGGGAGCTGTTTTTT.

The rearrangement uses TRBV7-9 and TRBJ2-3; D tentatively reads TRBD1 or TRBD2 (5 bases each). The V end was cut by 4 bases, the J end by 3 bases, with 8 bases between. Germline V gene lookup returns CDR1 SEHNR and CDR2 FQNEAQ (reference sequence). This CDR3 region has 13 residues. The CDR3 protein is CASSWGLTDTQYF. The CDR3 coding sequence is TGTGCCAGCAGCTGGGGGTTGACAGATACGCAGTATTTT. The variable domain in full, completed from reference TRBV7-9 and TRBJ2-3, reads DTGVSQNPRHKITKRGQNVTFRCDPISEHNRLYWYRQTLGQGPEFLTYFQNEAQLEKSRLLSDRFSAERPKGSFSTLEIQRTEQGDSAMYLCASSWGLTDTQYFGPGTRLTVL.